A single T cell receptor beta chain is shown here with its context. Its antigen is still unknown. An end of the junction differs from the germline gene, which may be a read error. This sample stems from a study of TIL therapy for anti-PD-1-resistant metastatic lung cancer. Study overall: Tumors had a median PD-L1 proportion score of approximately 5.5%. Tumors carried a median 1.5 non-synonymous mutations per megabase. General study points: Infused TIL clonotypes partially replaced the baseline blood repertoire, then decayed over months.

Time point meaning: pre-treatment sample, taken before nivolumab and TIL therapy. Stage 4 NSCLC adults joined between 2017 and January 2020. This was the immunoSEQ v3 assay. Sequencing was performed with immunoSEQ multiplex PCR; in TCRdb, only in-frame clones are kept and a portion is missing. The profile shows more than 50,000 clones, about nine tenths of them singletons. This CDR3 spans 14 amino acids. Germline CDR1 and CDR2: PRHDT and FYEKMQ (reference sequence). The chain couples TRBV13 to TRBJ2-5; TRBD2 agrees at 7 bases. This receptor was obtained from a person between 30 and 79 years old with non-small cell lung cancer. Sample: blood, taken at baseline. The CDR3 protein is CASSSLANQEAQYF. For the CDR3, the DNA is TGTGCCAGCAGCTCACTAGCGAACCAAGAGGCCCAGTACTTC.